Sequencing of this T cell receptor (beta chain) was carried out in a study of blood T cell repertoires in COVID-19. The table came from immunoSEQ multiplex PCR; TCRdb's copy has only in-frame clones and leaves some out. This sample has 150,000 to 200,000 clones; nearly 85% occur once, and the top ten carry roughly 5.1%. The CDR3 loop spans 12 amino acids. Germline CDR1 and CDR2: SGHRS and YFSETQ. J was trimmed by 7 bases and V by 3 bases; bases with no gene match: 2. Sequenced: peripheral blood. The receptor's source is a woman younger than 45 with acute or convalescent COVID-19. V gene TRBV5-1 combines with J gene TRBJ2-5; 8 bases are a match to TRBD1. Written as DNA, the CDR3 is TGCGCCAGCAGCTCGACAGGGGTGACCCAGTACTTC. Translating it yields CASSSTGVTQYF.